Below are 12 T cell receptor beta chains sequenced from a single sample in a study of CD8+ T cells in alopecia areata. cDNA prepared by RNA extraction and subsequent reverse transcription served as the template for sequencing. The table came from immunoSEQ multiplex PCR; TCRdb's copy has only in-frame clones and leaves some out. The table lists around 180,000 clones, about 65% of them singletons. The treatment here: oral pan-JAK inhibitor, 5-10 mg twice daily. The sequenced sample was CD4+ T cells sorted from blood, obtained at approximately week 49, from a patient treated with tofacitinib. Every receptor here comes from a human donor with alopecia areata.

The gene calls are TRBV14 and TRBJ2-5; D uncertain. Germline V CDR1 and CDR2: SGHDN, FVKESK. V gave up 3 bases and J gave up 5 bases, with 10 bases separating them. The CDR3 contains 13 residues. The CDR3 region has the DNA TGTGCCAGCAGCCAGAACATGGGGGAGACCCAGTACTTC. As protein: CASSQNMGETQYF.

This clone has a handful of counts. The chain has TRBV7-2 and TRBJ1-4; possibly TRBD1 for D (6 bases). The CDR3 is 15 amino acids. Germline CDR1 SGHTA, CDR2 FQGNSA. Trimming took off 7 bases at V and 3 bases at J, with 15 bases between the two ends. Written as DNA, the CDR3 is TGTGCCAGCAACCTGCGGGGGGCGGCTAATGAAAAACTGTTTTTT. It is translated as CASNLRGAANEKLFF.

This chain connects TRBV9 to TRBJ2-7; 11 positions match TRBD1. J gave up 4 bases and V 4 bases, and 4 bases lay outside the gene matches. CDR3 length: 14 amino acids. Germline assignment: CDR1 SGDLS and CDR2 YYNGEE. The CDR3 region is CASSTGQGAYEQYF. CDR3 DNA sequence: TGTGCCAGCAGCACCGGACAGGGGGCATACGAGCAGTACTTC.

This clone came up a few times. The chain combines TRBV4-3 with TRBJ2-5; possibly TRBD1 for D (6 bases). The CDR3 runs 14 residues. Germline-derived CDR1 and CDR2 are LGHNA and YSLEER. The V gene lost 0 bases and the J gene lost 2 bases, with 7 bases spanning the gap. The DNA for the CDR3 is TGCGCCAGCAGCCAAGATGACAGGCAAGAGACCCAGTACTTC. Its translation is CASSQDDRQETQYF.

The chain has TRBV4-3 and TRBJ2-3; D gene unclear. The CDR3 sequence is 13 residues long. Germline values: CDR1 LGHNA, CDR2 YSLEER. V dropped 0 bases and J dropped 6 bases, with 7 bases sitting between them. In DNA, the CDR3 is TGCGCCAGCAGCCAAGATGAAATCGATACGCAGTATTTT. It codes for CASSQDEIDTQYF.

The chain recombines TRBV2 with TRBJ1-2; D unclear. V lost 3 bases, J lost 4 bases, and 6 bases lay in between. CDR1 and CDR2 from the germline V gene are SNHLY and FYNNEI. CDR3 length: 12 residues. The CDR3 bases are TGTGCCAGCAGTGAGGTGAGCTATGGCTACACCTTC. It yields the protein CASSEVSYGYTF.

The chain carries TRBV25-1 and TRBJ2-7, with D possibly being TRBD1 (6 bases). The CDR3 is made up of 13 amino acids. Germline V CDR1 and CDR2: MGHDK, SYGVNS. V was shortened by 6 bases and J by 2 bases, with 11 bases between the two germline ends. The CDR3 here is CASRTQGAYEQYF. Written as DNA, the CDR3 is TGTGCCAGCAGGACACAGGGAGCCTACGAGCAGTACTTC.

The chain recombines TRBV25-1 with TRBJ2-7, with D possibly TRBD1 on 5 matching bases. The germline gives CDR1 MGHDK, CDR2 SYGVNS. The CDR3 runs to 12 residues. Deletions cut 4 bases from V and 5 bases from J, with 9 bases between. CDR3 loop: CASSAQGHEQYF. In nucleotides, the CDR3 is TGTGCCAGCAGTGCCCAGGGCCACGAGCAGTACTTC.

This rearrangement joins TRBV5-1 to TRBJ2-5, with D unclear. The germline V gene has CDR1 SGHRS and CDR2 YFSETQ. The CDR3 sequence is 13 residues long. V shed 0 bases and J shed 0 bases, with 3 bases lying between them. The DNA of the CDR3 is TGCGCCAGCAGCTTGGAATACCAAGAGACCCAGTACTTC. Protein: CASSLEYQETQYF.

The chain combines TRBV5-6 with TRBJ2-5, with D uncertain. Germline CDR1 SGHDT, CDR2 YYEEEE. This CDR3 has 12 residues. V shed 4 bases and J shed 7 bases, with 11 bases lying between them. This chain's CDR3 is CASSRKGATQYF. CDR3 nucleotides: TGTGCCAGCAGCCGAAAGGGCGCGACCCAGTACTTC.

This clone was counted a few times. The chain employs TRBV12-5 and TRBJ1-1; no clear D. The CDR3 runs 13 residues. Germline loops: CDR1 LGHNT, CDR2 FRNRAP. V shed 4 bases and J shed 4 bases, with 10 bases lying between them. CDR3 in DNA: TGTGCTAGTGGTTCCCCACCTCCCACTGAAGCTTTCTTT. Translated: CASGSPPPTEAFF.

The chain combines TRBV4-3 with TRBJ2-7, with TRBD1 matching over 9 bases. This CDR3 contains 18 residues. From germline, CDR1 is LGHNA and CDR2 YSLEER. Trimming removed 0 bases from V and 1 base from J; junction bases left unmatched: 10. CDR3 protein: CASSQDLPGQGTSYEQYF. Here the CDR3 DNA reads TGCGCCAGCAGCCAAGATCTCCCCGGACAGGGGACTTCCTACGAGCAGTACTTC.